The 24 T cell receptor beta chains in this list originate from one sample, sequenced in a study of identical twins listed by TCRdb under 2016. Libraries were built with 5' RACE. The sequencing machine was an Illumina HiSeq 2000. TCRdb reran the public reads through fastp at Q25 and MiXCR, keeping productive beta chains. When rows share a CDR3 protein, they turn into one entry using the most common DNA and genes. A total of roughly 280,000 distinct CDR3 sequences appear in this sample, 9.5% of them only once. Roughly 6.8% of the sample belongs to the ten largest clones. This sample also appeared in a second study, on yellow fever vaccine responses in identical twins.

Sequencing used CD8+ T cells sorted from blood. The receptors come from a young woman in good health.

The table lists this clonotype with a few counts. The CDR3 DNA follows: TGTGCCACCCAGGACTGGCCTTACGAGCAGTACTTC. Translation: CATQDWPYEQYF. The chain has TRBV7-9 and TRBJ2-7; a weak D match, TRBD2 (5 bases). The length of the CDR3 is 12 residues. V dropped 10 bases and J dropped 4 bases, with 14 bases sitting between them. Germline V gene data show CDR1 as SEHNR and CDR2 as FQNEAQ (reference sequence).

The table lists this clonotype with a few counts. The chain is built from TRBV12-3 or TRBV12-4 and TRBJ1-1; a weak D match, TRBD1 (6 bases). The CDR3 contains 15 residues. V lost 5 bases to trimming and J lost 3 bases, with 16 bases between them. DNA for the CDR3: TGTGCCAGCAGTGCGATCCGGACAGCGGACACTGAAGCTTTCTTT. Translated: CASSAIRTADTEAFF.

The J gene is TRBJ2-1, the V gene TRBV19, with D hard to call. Looked up from germline, CDR1 is LNHDA and CDR2 is SQIVND (reference sequence). The CDR3 sequence is 14 residues long. The V end was cut by 3 bases, the J end by 8 bases, with 14 bases between. DNA of the CDR3: TGTGCCAGTAGTATGTTAGCCAGAATCGATGAGCAGTTCTTC. Its protein product is CASSMLARIDEQFF.

The rearrangement joins TRBV11-2 to TRBJ2-2; 11 nucleotides line up with TRBD2. Germline loops: CDR1 SGHAT, CDR2 FQNNGV. With 5 bases clipped from V and 5 bases from J, the junction kept 10 bases outside the gene matches. The CDR3 spans 17 residues. The CDR3 bases are TGTGCCAGCAGCACTACCCGACTAGCGGGATCAACCGGGGAGCTGTTTTTT. Translation gives CASSTTRLAGSTGELFF.

There are a few counts of this clonotype. V is TRBV9 and J is TRBJ2-7; the D gene is possibly TRBD1 (5 bases). Germline V lookup: CDR1 SGDLS, CDR2 YYNGEE. The CDR3 totals 13 residues. The germline V and J ends were trimmed by 0 bases and 6 bases, with 10 bases remaining between them. In DNA, the CDR3 is TGTGCCAGCAGCGTAGAGGGGTTTTCCGAGCAGTACTTC. Protein: CASSVEGFSEQYF. Based on the CDR3 plus reference TRBV9 and TRBJ2-7, the full variable domain is DSGVTQTPKHLITATGQRVTLRCSPRSGDLSVYWYQQSLDQGLQFLIQYYNGEERAKGNILERFSAQQFPDLHSELNLSSLELGDSALYFCASSVEGFSEQYFGPGTRLTVT.

This clonotype showed up just a few times. The chain joins TRBV12-3 or TRBV12-4 to TRBJ2-3; 11 nucleotides match TRBD2. J gave up 2 bases and V 7 bases, and 5 bases lay outside the gene matches. CDR3 length: 15 residues. CDR3 nucleotides: TGTGCCAGCAAGCCGACTAGCGGGATCACAGATACGCAGTATTTT. Encoded protein: CASKPTSGITDTQYF.

This clonotype came up many times. V and J are TRBV7-2 and TRBJ2-3; perhaps TRBD1 as D (6 bases). The V end lost 5 bases, the J end lost 2 bases, and 14 bases lay between the germline ends. This CDR3 is built from 15 residues. Germline CDR1 is SGHTA and CDR2 is FQGNSA. DNA for the CDR3: TGTGCCAGCAGCCCGCCCGACAGGTACACAGATACGCAGTATTTT. Translating it yields CASSPPDRYTDTQYF.

There are many counts of this clonotype. This chain joins TRBV4-3 and TRBJ1-4; TRBD1 is a possible D gene (5 bases). The CDR3 covers 14 residues. The V end was cut by 3 bases, the J end by 4 bases, with 9 bases between. Germline lookup yields CDR1 LGHNA and CDR2 YSLEER. As DNA, the CDR3 is TGCGCCAGCAGCCACGGGACGGGTAATGAAAAACTGTTTTTT. It codes for CASSHGTGNEKLFF.

There are many counts of this clonotype. This sequence joins TRBV6-2 or TRBV6-3 and TRBJ1-1; possibly TRBD1 for D (6 bases). CDR1 and CDR2 (germline): MNHEY, SVGEGT. Trimming took off 6 bases at V and 3 bases at J, with 14 bases between the two ends. CDR3 length: 14 residues. The CDR3 spells CASRQGLLYTEAFF. The CDR3 nucleotides read TGTGCCAGCAGACAGGGACTCCTTTACACTGAAGCTTTCTTT.

The chain joins TRBV5-6 to TRBJ2-7; 7 bases agree with TRBD2. V lost 0 bases to trimming and J lost 7 bases; unmatched junction nucleotides: 4. The CDR3 is 13 residues long. Looked up from germline, CDR1 is SGHDT and CDR2 is YYEEEE. The CDR3, as DNA: TGTGCCAGCAGCTTGGGTCCTAGCGGAGAGCAGTACTTC. Protein sequence: CASSLGPSGEQYF.

The genes are TRBV7-8 and TRBJ2-5; possible D gene TRBD2, 6 bases. The CDR3 is 11 amino acids. The germline V gene encodes CDR1 SGHVS and CDR2 FQNEAQ. V was cut by 6 bases and J by 4 bases, with 6 bases left in between. Here the CDR3 reads CASREGETQYF. CDR3 coding DNA: TGTGCCAGCAGGGAGGGAGAGACCCAGTACTTC.

This clonotype was detected a few times. V usage is TRBV29-1 and J usage is TRBJ2-3; TRBD2 aligns across 9 bases. Germline V gene data show CDR1 as SQVTM and CDR2 as ANQGSEA. Trimming cost V 4 bases and J 4 bases; bases outside gene matches: 9. This CDR3 has 15 residues. For the CDR3, the DNA is TGCAGCGTTGGGGGTGCGGGGGGGCCCCCAGATACGCAGTATTTT. Residues: CSVGGAGGPPDTQYF.

This clonotype was observed at least ten times. The chain couples TRBV29-1 to TRBJ1-2, with D possibly TRBD1 on 5 matching bases. The CDR3 extends over 13 amino acids. The germline V gene encodes CDR1 SQVTM and CDR2 ANQGSEA. V lost 4 bases, J lost 8 bases, and 17 bases lay in between. The CDR3 protein is CSVGDGPGGGYTF. CDR3 DNA sequence: TGCAGCGTTGGAGATGGTCCGGGGGGAGGCTACACCTTC. Supplemented by reference TRBV29-1 and TRBJ1-2, the full variable domain reads SAVISQKPSRDICQRGTSLTIQCQVDSQVTMMFWYRQQPGQSLTLIATANQGSEATYESGFVIDKFPISRPNLTFSTLTVSNMSPEDSSIYLCSVGDGPGGGYTFGSGTRLTVV.

This clonotype occurred a few times. The CDR3 sequence: CASSYYFASVQIQGANTGELFF. The CDR3, as DNA: TGTGCCAGCAGTTACTATTTCGCATCGGTCCAAATACAGGGGGCGAACACCGGGGAGCTGTTTTTT. The gene calls are TRBV6-2 or TRBV6-3 and TRBJ2-2; 8 bases map to TRBD1. The ends lost 1 base at V and 0 bases at J; junction bases unmatched: 19. In germline, CDR1 is MNHEY, CDR2 SVGEGT. CDR3 length equals 22 residues.

Many counts were recorded for this clonotype. The V call is TRBV7-9, the J call TRBJ2-1; the match to TRBD2 covers 12 bases. Germline V gene sequence: CDR1 SEHNR, CDR2 FQNEAQ (reference sequence). The CDR3 consists of 15 residues. V lost 5 bases, J lost 7 bases, and 6 bases stayed unmatched. CDR3 DNA: TGTGCCAGCAGCCCCTCGACTAGCGGGAGAAATGAGCAGTTCTTC. Protein product: CASSPSTSGRNEQFF.

Many counts were recorded for this clonotype. V is TRBV10-3 and J is TRBJ2-7; TRBD1 matches at 10 bases. The V and J ends lost 6 bases and 6 bases, in that order; junction bases with no gene match: 8. Germline CDR1 and CDR2: ENHRY and SYGVKD. CDR3 size: 14 residues. The CDR3 region is CAIRGTGEKGEQYF. The CDR3 nucleotides read TGTGCCATCAGGGGGACAGGGGAAAAAGGCGAGCAGTACTTC.

This clonotype was picked up many times. V and J are TRBV5-4 and TRBJ2-1; 7 bases are a match to TRBD2. Germline V CDR1 and CDR2: SGHNT, YYREEE (reference sequence). Germline trimming cut 4 bases from V and 0 bases from J; bases unmatched to any gene: 7. The CDR3 is 16 amino acids. CDR3 protein: CASSGTSVNSYNEQFF. CDR3 in DNA: TGTGCCAGCAGCGGCACTAGCGTCAACTCCTACAATGAGCAGTTCTTC.

This clonotype has a count of ten or more. This chain connects TRBV7-9 to TRBJ2-5; 8 bases match TRBD2. The trim removed 5 bases at V and 3 bases at J, leaving 2 bases unmatched. CDR3 length: 13 amino acids. CDR1 and CDR2 (germline): SEHNR, FQNEAQ (reference sequence). The CDR3 loop reads CASSGAGEETQYF. The DNA for the CDR3 is TGTGCCAGCAGCGGAGCGGGGGAAGAGACCCAGTACTTC.

The table lists this clonotype with a few counts. The chain is built from TRBV7-2 and TRBJ2-3; D gene ambiguous. The V gene's germline CDR1 is SGHTA and CDR2 FQGNSA. The V gene lost 7 bases and the J gene lost 7 bases, with 12 bases spanning the gap. CDR3 length: 12 amino acids. DNA for the CDR3: TGTGCCAGCACCACGACCCAGAATACGCAGTATTTT. Translating it yields CASTTTQNTQYF.

A few counts support this clonotype. V is TRBV7-9 and J is TRBJ2-1; TRBD2 is a possible D gene (5 bases). Deletions cut 1 base from V and 5 bases from J, with 18 bases between. The CDR3 is 17 residues long. Germline values: CDR1 SEHNR, CDR2 FQNEAQ (reference sequence). The CDR3 DNA reads as TGTGCCAGCAGCTTAGTGTCAGCTACTAGTAACGACAATGAGCAGTTCTTC. Protein sequence: CASSLVSATSNDNEQFF.

The chain is built from TRBV4-3 and TRBJ2-3; tentative D call: TRBD1 (5 bases). V dropped 0 bases and J dropped 0 bases, with 10 bases sitting between them. Looked up from germline, CDR1 is LGHNA and CDR2 is YSLEER. CDR3 length equals 16 residues. Here the CDR3 DNA reads TGCGCCAGCAGCCAAGATCCAGGGCCGAGCACAGATACGCAGTATTTT. It codes for CASSQDPGPSTDTQYF.

V and J are TRBV29-1 and TRBJ2-1; D is unclear. The CDR3 extends over 14 amino acids. Trimming left V 1 base short and J 1 base short, with 8 bases between. CDR1 and CDR2 from the germline V gene are SQVTM and ANQGSEA. This CDR3 is CSVEADESYNEQFF. CDR3 DNA: TGCAGCGTTGAAGCGGATGAGTCCTACAATGAGCAGTTCTTC.

This clonotype was found many times. The chain uses TRBV12-3 or TRBV12-4 and TRBJ1-1; D gene uncertain. Trimming took 2 bases from V and 0 from J, leaving 10 bases between them. This CDR3 has 15 amino acids. CDR3 sequence (DNA): TGTGCCAGCAGTTTACGCAGCTTCATGAACACTGAAGCTTTCTTT. Translation gives CASSLRSFMNTEAFF.

The chain joins TRBV20-1 to TRBJ1-1; tentative D call: TRBD1 (6 bases). The V gene's germline CDR1 is DFQATT and CDR2 SNEGSKA (reference sequence). The V gene lost 4 bases and the J gene lost 6 bases, with 15 bases spanning the gap. The CDR3 is made up of 13 amino acids. CDR3 loop: CSANRVTEAEAFF. CDR3 sequence (DNA): TGCAGTGCTAACAGGGTGACTGAGGCTGAAGCTTTCTTT.